This T cell receptor (beta chain) was captured by sequencing in a study of blood T cell repertoires in COVID-19. For the study at large: The United States, Italy and Spain provided the acute and convalescent COVID-19 samples. T cells, B-cell-depleted T cells, or PBMCs supplied cDNA or gDNA.

As originally analysed: Reference gene primers were amplified, and this amplification served to estimate nucleated cell counts. The table came from immunoSEQ multiplex PCR; TCRdb's copy has only in-frame clones and leaves some out. That table furnishes V, J and clone size, whereas the DNA furnished D and trimming. The sample has 100,000 to 120,000 clones, approximately 90% seen once. This CDR3 contains 14 residues. This clone was recorded once. The material sequenced was peripheral blood. This rearrangement joins TRBV21-1 to TRBJ1-1. TRBV21-1 has pseudogene status. The TCR comes from a woman aged 45 to 65 with acute or convalescent COVID-19. This CDR3 is CAISRSEICTEAFF. CDR3 nucleotide sequence: TGTGCCATCTCGAGGAGCGAAATCTGTACTGAAGCTTTCTTT.